The 30 T cell receptor beta chains presented below share a single source sample, sequenced in a study of cytomegalovirus exposure and HLA in healthy donors. This table comes from immunoSEQ multiplex PCR, and its TCRdb copy is limited to in-frame clones, with some not included. Among about 160,000 clones listed, roughly 80% were seen once. Sequenced material: PBMCs. All receptors derive from a man aged 30-40 years in good health and CMV-seropositive.

This clone has a handful of counts. CDR3 sequence (DNA): TGTGCCAGCAGCTTATCAGAGAACACTGAAGCTTTCTTT. This sequence encodes CASSLSENTEAFF. V and J are TRBV11-1 and TRBJ1-1; D ambiguous. CDR1 is SGHAT and CDR2 is FQDESV in the germline V gene (reference sequence). The CDR3 spans 13 residues. The V end lost 2 bases, the J end lost 1 base, and 5 bases lay between the germline ends.

This chain uses TRBV5-4 with TRBJ1-2; D is unresolved. The V gene lost 1 base and the J gene lost 4 bases, with 11 bases spanning the gap. Germline V gene data show CDR1 as SGHNT and CDR2 as YYREEE (reference sequence). The CDR3 is 14 amino acids. The CDR3 spells CASSLSRVGYGYTF. CDR3 sequence (DNA): TGTGCCAGCAGCTTGAGTCGGGTGGGCTATGGCTACACCTTC.

This clone was counted only a few times. The chain is built from TRBV4-3 and TRBJ2-5; D not certain. Trimming cost V 2 bases and J 1 base, with 8 bases left between them. Germline values: CDR1 LGHNA, CDR2 YSLEER. This CDR3 is 14 amino acids long. CDR3 bases: TGCGCCAGCAGCCAAACTACCTCCCAAGAGACCCAGTACTTC. This sequence encodes CASSQTTSQETQYF.

This chain links TRBV5-4 with TRBJ1-3; D is possibly TRBD1 (6 bases). Deletions cut 0 bases from V and 4 bases from J, with 14 bases between. This CDR3 has 16 amino acids. Germline V gene lookup returns CDR1 SGHNT and CDR2 YYREEE (reference sequence). The CDR3 nucleotides read TGTGCCAGCAGCTTGGCACAGGGCGGTGGGGGAAACACCATATATTTT. Its protein product is CASSLAQGGGGNTIYF.

The chain has TRBV7-2 and TRBJ2-7; TRBD2 agrees at 13 bases. This CDR3 is 15 amino acids long. V shed 5 bases and J 7 bases; nucleotides not matched to a gene: 8. Germline V gives CDR1 SGHTA, CDR2 FQGNSA. Written as DNA, the CDR3 is TGTGCCAGCAGCCCCTGGACTAGCGGGGGAGGTGAGCAGTACTTC. Translation: CASSPWTSGGGEQYF.

The DNA for the CDR3 is TGTGCCAGCAGTTACAGCACGCAATACAATGAGCAGTTCTTC. Translating gives CASSYSTQYNEQFF. The gene calls are TRBV6-5 and TRBJ2-1; D not resolved. V lost 2 bases to trimming and J lost 4 bases, with 9 bases between them. CDR1 is MNHEY and CDR2 is SVGAGI in the germline V gene. The CDR3 is 14 residues long.

This chain joins TRBV7-2 and TRBJ2-3; a possible D gene is TRBD2 (5 bases). Trimming removed 6 bases from V and 1 base from J, with 8 bases in between. The CDR3 is made up of 13 amino acids. CDR1 SGHTA and CDR2 FQGNSA come from the germline V gene. The chain's CDR3 is CASRNGGTDTQYF. CDR3 nucleotide sequence: TGTGCCAGCAGGAACGGGGGCACAGATACGCAGTATTTT. The full variable domain, rest sourced from reference TRBV7-2 and TRBJ2-3, is GAGVSQSPSNKVTEKGKDVELRCDPISGHTALYWYRQSLGQGLEFLIYFQGNSAPDKSGLPSDRFSAERTGGSVSTLTIQRTQQEDSAVYLCASRNGGTDTQYFGPGTRLTVL.

The chain has TRBV7-9 and TRBJ2-3; a weak D match, TRBD2 (7 bases). The CDR3 covers 15 residues. V shed 5 bases and J shed 6 bases, with 18 bases lying between them. CDR1 is SEHNR and CDR2 is FQNEAQ in the germline V gene (reference sequence). In DNA form, the CDR3 reads TGTGCCAGCAGCCTAGAGGGGGGGCCGGCGGATACGCAGTATTTT. Amino acid sequence: CASSLEGGPADTQYF.

This clone was detected once. V and J are TRBV19 and TRBJ2-7; 10 nucleotides align to TRBD1. The CDR3 consists of 15 residues. Germline V gives CDR1 LNHDA, CDR2 SQIVND (reference sequence). V shed 4 bases and J 4 bases; nucleotides not matched to a gene: 7. The CDR3 loop is CASSTTGTGVYEQYF. CDR3 in DNA: TGTGCCAGTAGTACAACCGGGACAGGGGTATACGAGCAGTACTTC.

This rearrangement joins TRBV7-9 to TRBJ2-2, with D possibly being TRBD2 (5 bases). The CDR3 extends over 13 amino acids. Germline V lookup: CDR1 SEHNR, CDR2 FQNEAQ (reference sequence). The V end was cut by 1 base, the J end by 5 bases, with 5 bases between. CDR3 nucleotides: TGTGCCAGCAGCTTAGGGGAGACCGGGGAGCTGTTTTTT. Its protein product is CASSLGETGELFF.

J is TRBJ2-3 and V is TRBV15; D is perhaps TRBD1 (6 bases). The CDR3 has 15 residues. V lost 1 base and J 0 bases, leaving 8 bases between the germline ends. The germline CDR1 and CDR2 sequences are LNHNV and YYDKDF (reference sequence). The CDR3 loop is CATSRGGQSTDTQYF. In DNA, the CDR3 is TGTGCCACCAGCAGAGGGGGACAAAGCACAGATACGCAGTATTTT.

The chain uses TRBV19 and TRBJ2-7; 11 positions agree with TRBD2. In germline, CDR1 is LNHDA, CDR2 SQIVND (reference sequence). CDR3 length equals 17 residues. V shed 6 bases and J 4 bases; nucleotides not matched to a gene: 14. The CDR3 DNA is TGTGCCAGTAGCGGGATCACCATAGCGGGGGGGCCTTACGAGCAGTACTTC. It codes for CASSGITIAGGPYEQYF. Using reference TRBV19 and TRBJ2-7 for the parts outside the CDR3, the full variable domain is DGGITQSPKYLFRKEGQNVTLSCEQNLNHDAMYWYRQDPGQGLRLIYYSQIVNDFQKGDIAEGYSVSREKKESFPLTVTSAQKNPTAFYLCASSGITIAGGPYEQYFGPGTRLTVT.

The chain employs TRBV10-1 and TRBJ2-7, with 12 bases lining up with TRBD1. Per germline, CDR1 WNHNN and CDR2 SYGVQD (reference sequence). V was clipped by 6 bases and J by 2 bases; unmatched bases: 5. This CDR3 comprises 15 residues. The CDR3 DNA sequence: TGCGCCAGCAGCCTCGGGACAGGGGGCACCTACGAGCAGTACTTC. Amino acid sequence: CASSLGTGGTYEQYF.

The chain recombines TRBV5-1 with TRBJ1-1; D possibly corresponds to TRBD1 (5 bases). This CDR3 is 16 amino acids long. Germline V gene data show CDR1 as SGHRS and CDR2 as YFSETQ. V lost 0 bases and J 7 bases, leaving 19 bases between the germline ends. The CDR3 DNA follows: TGCGCCAGCAGCTTGGCGCGGGGCTACGCGGGGGATGAAGCTTTCTTT. Its protein is CASSLARGYAGDEAFF.

CDR3 amino acids: CASSLTRAGYGYTF. The CDR3 DNA sequence: TGTGCCAGCAGTTTAACCAGGGCAGGCTATGGCTACACCTTC. This sequence joins TRBV27 and TRBJ1-2, with D perhaps matching TRBD1 (5 bases). V was clipped by 2 bases and J by 4 bases, with 11 bases between them. Per germline, CDR1 MNHEY and CDR2 SMNVEV (reference sequence). CDR3 length equals 14 residues.

Here the CDR3 DNA reads TGTGCCAGCAGTTTGGGGTTGAGGGGCAATCAGCCCCAGCATTTT. Its protein is CASSLGLRGNQPQHF. This sequence joins TRBV28 and TRBJ1-5; the D is unclear. The germline gives CDR1 MDHEN, CDR2 SYDVKM. Trimming took 3 bases from V and 2 from J, leaving 11 bases between them. The CDR3 consists of 15 residues.

This clone was detected a few times. V and J are TRBV14 and TRBJ1-1; D is undetermined. Germline V gives CDR1 SGHDN, CDR2 FVKESK. The CDR3 consists of 13 residues. V dropped 2 bases and J dropped 1 base, with 5 bases sitting between them. The CDR3 reads CASSQNRNTEAFF. CDR3 nucleotides: TGTGCCAGCAGCCAAAACAGGAACACTGAAGCTTTCTTT. The full variable domain, completed using reference TRBV14 and TRBJ1-1, is EAGVTQFPSHSVIEKGQTVTLRCDPISGHDNLYWYRRVMGKEIKFLLHFVKESKQDESGMPNNRFLAERTGGTYSTLKVQPAELEDSGVYFCASSQNRNTEAFFGQGTRLTVV.

The rearrangement links TRBV6-5 to TRBJ1-2; D remains unclear. CDR3 length equals 15 residues. The V gene lost 0 bases and the J gene lost 4 bases, with 12 bases spanning the gap. Per the germline V gene, CDR1 is MNHEY and CDR2 is SVGAGI. This chain's CDR3 is CASSYSSGLSYGYTF. DNA for the CDR3: TGTGCCAGCAGTTACTCGTCCGGACTATCCTATGGCTACACCTTC.

This sequence joins TRBV30 and TRBJ2-7; a possible D gene is TRBD1 (5 bases). The CDR3 is 13 amino acids. Trimming removed 3 bases from V and 3 bases from J, with 12 bases in between. The germline V gene encodes CDR1 GTSNPN and CDR2 SVGIG (reference sequence). CDR3 region: CAWRVAGYYEQYF. The CDR3 DNA is TGTGCCTGGAGGGTTGCAGGGTACTACGAGCAGTACTTC.

The chain combines TRBV11-2 with TRBJ2-1; D is perhaps TRBD1 (6 bases). Deletions cut 3 bases from V and 2 bases from J, with 11 bases between. The germline V gene encodes CDR1 SGHAT and CDR2 FQNNGV. The CDR3 extends over 15 amino acids. CDR3 residues: CASSLGAGAYNEQFF. The CDR3 nucleotides are TGTGCCAGCAGCTTGGGGGCAGGGGCCTACAATGAGCAGTTCTTC.

The chain's CDR3 is CASSLGDWKGYEQYF. The CDR3 nucleotides are TGTGCCAGCAGCTTAGGGGACTGGAAAGGCTACGAGCAGTACTTC. The chain employs TRBV11-2 and TRBJ2-7; TRBD2 is a possible D gene (6 bases). Germline CDR1 and CDR2: SGHAT and FQNNGV. The CDR3 is 15 amino acids. Trimming pared 1 base from V and 3 bases from J, leaving 13 bases between. The full variable domain, rest sourced from reference TRBV11-2 and TRBJ2-7, is EAGVAQSPRYKIIEKRQSVAFWCNPISGHATLYWYQQILGQGPKLLIQFQNNGVVDDSQLPKDRFSAERLKGVDSTLKIQPAKLEDSAVYLCASSLGDWKGYEQYFGPGTRLTVT.

The chain couples TRBV7-2 to TRBJ1-2; TRBD1 is a possible D gene (5 bases). The CDR3 contains 15 residues. CDR1 SGHTA and CDR2 FQGNSA come from the germline V gene. V lost 4 bases and J lost 6, with 18 bases in between. CDR3 amino acids: CASSSSGGTVDGYTF. The CDR3 region has the DNA TGTGCCAGCAGCTCCTCGGGGGGGACGGTGGATGGCTACACCTTC. Full variable domain (rest looked up from reference TRBV7-2 and TRBJ1-2): GAGVSQSPSNKVTEKGKDVELRCDPISGHTALYWYRQSLGQGLEFLIYFQGNSAPDKSGLPSDRFSAERTGGSVSTLTIQRTQQEDSAVYLCASSSSGGTVDGYTFGSGTRLTVV.

V and J are TRBV19 and TRBJ1-2; D gene unclear. The germline V and J ends were trimmed by 5 bases and 4 bases, with 14 bases remaining between them. Germline assignment: CDR1 LNHDA and CDR2 SQIVND (reference sequence). This CDR3 spans 14 amino acids. As DNA, the CDR3 is TGTGCCAGTAGTCGGGGAGGCGACCTCTATGGCTACACCTTC. Its translation is CASSRGGDLYGYTF.

The chain's CDR3 is CASSLERGGQVDTQYF. CDR3 coding DNA: TGTGCCAGCAGCTTAGAGCGGGGGGGCCAGGTAGATACGCAGTATTTT. This chain uses TRBV13 with TRBJ2-3, with 10 bases lining up with TRBD2. This CDR3 contains 16 residues. Germline CDR1 reads PRHDT; CDR2 reads FYEKMQ (reference sequence). Trimming cost V 1 base and J 5 bases; bases outside gene matches: 6.

The chain combines TRBV7-3 with TRBJ2-3; D unresolved. The length of the CDR3 is 15 residues. Germline CDR1 SGHTA, CDR2 FQGTGA. V was pared by 5 bases and J by 0 bases, with 12 bases between. The CDR3 spells CASSVYGQSTDTQYF. The CDR3 DNA sequence: TGTGCCAGCAGCGTTTATGGGCAGAGCACAGATACGCAGTATTTT.

The sample holds one count of this clone. V and J are TRBV15 and TRBJ1-5; TRBD1 matches at 10 bases. Germline V gives CDR1 LNHNV, CDR2 YYDKDF (reference sequence). The CDR3 consists of 15 residues. V shed 5 bases and J 6 bases; nucleotides not matched to a gene: 7. The CDR3 sequence: CATSGGQGRSQPQHF. The CDR3 nucleotides are TGTGCCACCAGCGGGGGACAGGGGAGAAGTCAGCCCCAGCATTTT.

This clone was observed a few times. The chain recombines TRBV20-1 with TRBJ1-6; D ambiguous. This CDR3 has 11 residues. Trimming removed 2 bases from V and 14 bases from J, with 10 bases in between. Germline V gives CDR1 DFQATT, CDR2 SNEGSKA (reference sequence). The CDR3 here is CSARQDTTLHF. The CDR3 bases are TGCAGTGCTAGACAGGATACCACCCTCCACTTT.

The chain combines TRBV5-6 with TRBJ2-3; the match to TRBD2 covers 9 bases. This CDR3 spans 18 amino acids. The germline CDR1 and CDR2 sequences are SGHDT and YYEEEE. With V trimmed by 0 bases and J by 9 bases, 17 bases remained unmatched. CDR3 sequence (DNA): TGTGCCAGCAGCTTGGAGTTTGATGGCGGGGGGGCCCCGGGGACGCAGTATTTT. Encoded protein: CASSLEFDGGGAPGTQYF.

The chain couples TRBV5-8 to TRBJ1-5; D gene unclear. Germline V gene sequence: CDR1 SGHTS, CDR2 YDEGEE. This CDR3 has 13 residues. The V gene lost 2 bases and the J gene lost 1 base, with 4 bases spanning the gap. The CDR3 spells CASSLHSNQPQHF. CDR3 in DNA: TGTGCCAGCAGCTTACACAGCAATCAGCCCCAGCATTTT.

V and J are TRBV9 and TRBJ1-3, with 8 bases identical to TRBD1. V was clipped by 4 bases and J by 0 bases; unmatched bases: 6. There are 16 residues in the CDR3. Germline CDR1 SGDLS, CDR2 YYNGEE. The CDR3 is CASSPQGAVSGNTIYF. The CDR3 bases are TGTGCCAGCAGCCCCCAGGGGGCCGTCTCTGGAAACACCATATATTTT. The complete variable domain, with remaining parts taken from reference TRBV9 and TRBJ1-3, reads DSGVTQTPKHLITATGQRVTLRCSPRSGDLSVYWYQQSLDQGLQFLIQYYNGEERAKGNILERFSAQQFPDLHSELNLSSLELGDSALYFCASSPQGAVSGNTIYFGEGSWLTVV.